The source of this T cell receptor (beta chain) is a study of blood T cell repertoires in COVID-19. V trimming: 1 base; J trimming: 7 bases; junction bases outside the gene matches: 5. The CDR3 is 15 residues long. CDR1 and CDR2 (germline): KGHSY, FQNENV. The table came from immunoSEQ multiplex PCR; TCRdb's copy has only in-frame clones and leaves some out. The data contain under 250,000 clones, 84% of them singletons. The sample taken for sequencing was peripheral blood. The chain combines TRBV16 with TRBJ1-4; 8 bases map to TRBD1. The TCR sequence derives from a woman in her thirties or forties who had recovered from COVID-19. In nucleotides, the CDR3 is TGTGCCAGCAGCCAATTCGGACAGGGCACTGAAAAACTGTTTTTT. It translates to CASSQFGQGTEKLFF.